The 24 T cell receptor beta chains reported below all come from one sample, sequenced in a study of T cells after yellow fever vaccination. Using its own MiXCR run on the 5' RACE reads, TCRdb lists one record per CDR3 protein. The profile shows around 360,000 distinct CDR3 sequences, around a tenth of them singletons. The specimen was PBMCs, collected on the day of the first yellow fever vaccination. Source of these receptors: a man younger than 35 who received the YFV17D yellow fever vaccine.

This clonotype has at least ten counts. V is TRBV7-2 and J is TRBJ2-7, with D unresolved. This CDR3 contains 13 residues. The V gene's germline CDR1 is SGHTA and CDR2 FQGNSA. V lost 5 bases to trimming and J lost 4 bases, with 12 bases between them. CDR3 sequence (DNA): TGTGCCAGCAGCATCGGATCCAATTACGAGCAGTACTTC. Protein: CASSIGSNYEQYF. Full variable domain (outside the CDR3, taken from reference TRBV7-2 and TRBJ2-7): GAGVSQSPSNKVTEKGKDVELRCDPISGHTALYWYRQSLGQGLEFLIYFQGNSAPDKSGLPSDRFSAERTGGSVSTLTIQRTQQEDSAVYLCASSIGSNYEQYFGPGTRLTVT.

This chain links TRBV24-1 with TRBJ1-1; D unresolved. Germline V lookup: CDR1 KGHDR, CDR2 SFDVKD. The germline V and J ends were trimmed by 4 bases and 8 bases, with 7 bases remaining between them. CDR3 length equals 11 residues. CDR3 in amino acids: CATSEYGEAFF. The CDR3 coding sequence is TGTGCCACCAGTGAATACGGGGAAGCTTTCTTT.

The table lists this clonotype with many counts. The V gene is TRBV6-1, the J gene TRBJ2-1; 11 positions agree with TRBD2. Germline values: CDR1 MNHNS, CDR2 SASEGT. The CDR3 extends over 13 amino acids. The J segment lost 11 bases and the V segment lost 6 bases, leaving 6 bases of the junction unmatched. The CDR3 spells CASSPGTSGKQFF. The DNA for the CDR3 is TGTGCCAGCAGCCCGGGGACTAGCGGTAAGCAGTTCTTC.

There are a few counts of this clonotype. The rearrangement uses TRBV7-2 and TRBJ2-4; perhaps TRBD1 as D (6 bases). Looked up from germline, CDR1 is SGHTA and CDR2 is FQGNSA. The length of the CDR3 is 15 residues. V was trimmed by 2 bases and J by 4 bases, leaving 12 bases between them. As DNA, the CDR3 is TGTGCCAGCAGCTTACAGATAACAGGGAAAAACATTCAGTACTTC. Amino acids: CASSLQITGKNIQYF.

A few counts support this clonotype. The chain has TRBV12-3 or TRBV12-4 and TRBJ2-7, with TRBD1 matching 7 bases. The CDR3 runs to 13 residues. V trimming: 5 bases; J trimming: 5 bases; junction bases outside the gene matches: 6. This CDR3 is CASSPDRSHEQYF. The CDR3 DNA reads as TGTGCCAGCAGTCCGGACAGGAGCCACGAGCAGTACTTC.

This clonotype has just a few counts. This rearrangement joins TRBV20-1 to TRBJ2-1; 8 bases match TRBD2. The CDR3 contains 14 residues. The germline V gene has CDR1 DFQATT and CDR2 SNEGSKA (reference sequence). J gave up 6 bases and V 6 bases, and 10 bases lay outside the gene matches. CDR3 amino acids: CSAPGSGGGNEQFF. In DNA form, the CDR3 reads TGCAGTGCCCCGGGGAGCGGGGGAGGCAATGAGCAGTTCTTC.

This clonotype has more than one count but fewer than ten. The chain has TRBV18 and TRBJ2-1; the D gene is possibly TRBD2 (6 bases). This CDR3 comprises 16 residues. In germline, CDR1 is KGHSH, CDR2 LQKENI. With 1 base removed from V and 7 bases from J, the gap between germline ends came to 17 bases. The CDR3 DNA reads TGTGCCAGCTCACCACGGGTTACAGCCCGGGGGAATGAGCAGTTCTTC. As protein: CASSPRVTARGNEQFF.

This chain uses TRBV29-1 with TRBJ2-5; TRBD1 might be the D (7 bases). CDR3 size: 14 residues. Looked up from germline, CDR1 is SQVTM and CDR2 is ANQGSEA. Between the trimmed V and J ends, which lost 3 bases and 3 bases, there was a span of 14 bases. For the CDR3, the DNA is TGCAGCGTTGACCGCGGAGGGGGCGAAGAGACCCAGTACTTC. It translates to CSVDRGGGEETQYF.

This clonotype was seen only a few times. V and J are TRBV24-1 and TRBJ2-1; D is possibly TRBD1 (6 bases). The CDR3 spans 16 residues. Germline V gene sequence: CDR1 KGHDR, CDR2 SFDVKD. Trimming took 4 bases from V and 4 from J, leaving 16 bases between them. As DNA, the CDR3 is TGTGCCACCAGTGACCCCGACAGGCCACCTTACAATGAGCAGTTCTTC. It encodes CATSDPDRPPYNEQFF.

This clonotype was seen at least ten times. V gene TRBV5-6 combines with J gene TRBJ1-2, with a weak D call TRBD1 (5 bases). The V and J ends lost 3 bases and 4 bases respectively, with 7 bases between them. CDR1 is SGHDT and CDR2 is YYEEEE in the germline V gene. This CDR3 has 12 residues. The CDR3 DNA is TGTGCCAGCAGCTCGGGGGTCTATGGCTACACCTTC. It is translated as CASSSGVYGYTF.

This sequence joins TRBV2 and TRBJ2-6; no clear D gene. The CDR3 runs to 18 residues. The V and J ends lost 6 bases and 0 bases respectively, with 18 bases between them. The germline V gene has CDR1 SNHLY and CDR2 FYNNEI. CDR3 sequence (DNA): TGTGCCAGCAGCCCCGGGCCACCAAGGGCCTCTGGGGCCAACGTCCTGACTTTC. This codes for CASSPGPPRASGANVLTF. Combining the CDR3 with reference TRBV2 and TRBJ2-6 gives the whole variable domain EPEVTQTPSHQVTQMGQEVILRCVPISNHLYFYWYRQILGQKVEFLVSFYNNEISEKSEIFDDQFSVERPDGSNFTLKIRSTKLEDSAMYFCASSPGPPRASGANVLTFGAGSRLTVL.

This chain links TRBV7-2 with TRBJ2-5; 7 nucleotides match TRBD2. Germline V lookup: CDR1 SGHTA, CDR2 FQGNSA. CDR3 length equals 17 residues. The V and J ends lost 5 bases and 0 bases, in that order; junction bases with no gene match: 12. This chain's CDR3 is CASSAISGALYQETQYF. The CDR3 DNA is TGTGCCAGCAGCGCTATCAGCGGGGCACTGTACCAAGAGACCCAGTACTTC.

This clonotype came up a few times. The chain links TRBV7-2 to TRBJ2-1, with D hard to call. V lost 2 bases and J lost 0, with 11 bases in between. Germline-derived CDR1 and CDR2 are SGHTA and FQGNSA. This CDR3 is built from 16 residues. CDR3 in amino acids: CASSLYAGSSYNEQFF. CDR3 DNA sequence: TGTGCCAGCAGCTTATATGCCGGAAGCTCCTACAATGAGCAGTTCTTC.

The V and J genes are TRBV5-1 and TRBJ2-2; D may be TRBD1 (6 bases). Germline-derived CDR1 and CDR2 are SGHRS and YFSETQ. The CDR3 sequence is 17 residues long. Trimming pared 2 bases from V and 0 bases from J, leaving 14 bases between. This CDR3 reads CASSFIQGKPNTGELFF. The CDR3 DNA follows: TGCGCCAGCAGCTTTATACAGGGAAAACCGAACACCGGGGAGCTGTTTTTT.

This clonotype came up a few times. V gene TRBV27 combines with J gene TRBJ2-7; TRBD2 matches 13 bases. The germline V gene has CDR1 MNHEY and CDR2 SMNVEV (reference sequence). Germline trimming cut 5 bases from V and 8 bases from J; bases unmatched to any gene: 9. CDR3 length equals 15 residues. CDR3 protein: CASSPRLAGGGKQYF. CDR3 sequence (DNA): TGTGCCAGCAGTCCCCGACTAGCGGGGGGAGGCAAGCAGTACTTC.

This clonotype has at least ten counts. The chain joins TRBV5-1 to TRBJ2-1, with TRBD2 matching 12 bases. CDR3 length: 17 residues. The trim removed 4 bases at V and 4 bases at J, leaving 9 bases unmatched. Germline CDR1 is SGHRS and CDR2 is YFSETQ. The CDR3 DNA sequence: TGCGCCAGCAGCACTAGGACTAGCGGGGAAATATACAATGAGCAGTTCTTC. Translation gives CASSTRTSGEIYNEQFF.

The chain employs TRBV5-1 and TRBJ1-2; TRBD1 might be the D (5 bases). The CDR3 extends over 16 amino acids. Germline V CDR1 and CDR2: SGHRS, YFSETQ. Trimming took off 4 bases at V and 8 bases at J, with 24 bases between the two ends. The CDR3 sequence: CASSPIPGTLEGGYTF. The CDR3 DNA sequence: TGCGCCAGCAGCCCCATTCCCGGGACTCTCGAAGGGGGCTACACCTTC.

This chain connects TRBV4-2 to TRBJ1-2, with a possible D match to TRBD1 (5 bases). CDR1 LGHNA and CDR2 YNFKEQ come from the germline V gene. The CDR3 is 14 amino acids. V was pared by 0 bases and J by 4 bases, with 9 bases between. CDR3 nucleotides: TGTGCCAGCAGCCAAGATAAGGGGAGCTATGGCTACACCTTC. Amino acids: CASSQDKGSYGYTF.

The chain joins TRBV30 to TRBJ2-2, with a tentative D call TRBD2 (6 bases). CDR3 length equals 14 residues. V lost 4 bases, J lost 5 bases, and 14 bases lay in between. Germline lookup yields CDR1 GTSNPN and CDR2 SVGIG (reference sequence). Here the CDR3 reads CAWIHMAGTGELFF. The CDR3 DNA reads TGTGCCTGGATTCACATGGCGGGGACCGGGGAGCTGTTTTTT. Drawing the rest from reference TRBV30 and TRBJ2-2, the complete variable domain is SQTIHQWPATLVQPVGSPLSLECTVEGTSNPNLYWYRQAAGRGLQLLFYSVGIGQISSEVPQNLSASRPQDRQFILSSKKLLLSDSGFYLCAWIHMAGTGELFFGEGSRLTVL.

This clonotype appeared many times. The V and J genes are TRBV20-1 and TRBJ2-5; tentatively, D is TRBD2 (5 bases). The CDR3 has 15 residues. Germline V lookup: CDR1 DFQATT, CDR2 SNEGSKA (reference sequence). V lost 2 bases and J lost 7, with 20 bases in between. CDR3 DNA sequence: TGCAGTGCTAGATCTCCTAGCTCTCGATCTGGGACCCAGTACTTC. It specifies CSARSPSSRSGTQYF.

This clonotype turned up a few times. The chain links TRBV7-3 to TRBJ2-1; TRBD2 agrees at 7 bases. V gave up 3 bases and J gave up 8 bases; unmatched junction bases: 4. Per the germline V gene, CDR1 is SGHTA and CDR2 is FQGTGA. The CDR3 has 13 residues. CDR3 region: CASSFIREDEQFF. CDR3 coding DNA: TGTGCCAGCAGCTTCATTCGGGAGGATGAGCAGTTCTTC.

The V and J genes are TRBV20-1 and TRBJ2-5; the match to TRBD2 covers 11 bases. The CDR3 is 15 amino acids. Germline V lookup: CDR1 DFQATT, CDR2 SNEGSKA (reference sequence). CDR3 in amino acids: CSIETLAGGLETQYF. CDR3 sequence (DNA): TGCAGCATAGAAACTCTAGCGGGGGGTTTGGAGACCCAGTACTTC.

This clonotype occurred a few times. The CDR3 DNA follows: TGCGCCAGCAGCTTGGGTCCTAACTCGGGGGAGACCCAGTACTTC. This gives the protein CASSLGPNSGETQYF. V and J are TRBV5-1 and TRBJ2-5; D possibly corresponds to TRBD2 (5 bases). Germline V lookup: CDR1 SGHRS, CDR2 YFSETQ. The germline V and J ends were trimmed by 0 bases and 5 bases, with 14 bases remaining between them. This CDR3 spans 15 amino acids.

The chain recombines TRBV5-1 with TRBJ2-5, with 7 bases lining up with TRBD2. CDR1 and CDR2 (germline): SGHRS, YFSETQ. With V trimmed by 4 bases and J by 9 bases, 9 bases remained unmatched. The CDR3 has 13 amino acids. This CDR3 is CASSLSGAEAQYF. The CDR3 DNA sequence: TGCGCCAGCAGCCTGAGCGGGGCGGAGGCCCAGTACTTC.